This TCR beta chain emerged from a study of blood T cells in healthy people across ages. Points from the study as a whole: Older age coincided with a roughly linear decline in TCR beta diversity per million T cells.

Germline V CDR1 and CDR2: SGHTA, FQGNSA. This CDR3 is 16 amino acids long. V was trimmed by 1 base and J by 2 bases, leaving 12 bases between them. This clonotype has more than one count but fewer than ten. Its antigen remains unidentified. A J-beta primer mix and a sample-barcoded 5' primer were used in a second PCR of roughly 6 to 12 cycles. Each CDR3 protein gets one entry after TCRdb re-called the 5' RACE reads with MiXCR. The sample records 800,000 or so distinct CDR3 sequences, around 68% being singletons. The chain has TRBV7-2 and TRBJ2-1, with D hard to call. The sequence was collected from a man aged 25 to 40 in good health. The sequenced material came from blood. The CDR3 is CASSLETGHAYNEQFF. CDR3 DNA sequence: TGTGCCAGCAGCTTAGAAACGGGTCACGCCTACAATGAGCAGTTCTTC.